These 27 T cell receptor beta chains share one sample of origin, sequenced in a study of cytomegalovirus exposure and HLA in healthy donors. The PCR made use of 60 Vbeta and 13 Jbeta primers. Using immunoSEQ multiplex PCR, the repertoire was profiled, and TCRdb retains in-frame clones only, with some absent. The data contain roughly 80,000 clones, 60% to 80% of them singletons. The specimen was PBMCs. Receptor source: a woman between 35 and 50 years old in good health and CMV-seronegative.

The chain joins TRBV5-5 to TRBJ2-1; no definite D call. Germline V lookup: CDR1 SGHKS, CDR2 YYEKEE (reference sequence). Trimming cost V 4 bases and J 7 bases, with 6 bases left between them. This CDR3 is 11 amino acids long. Written as DNA, the CDR3 is TGTGCCAGCAGCCTCCTTAATGAGCAGTTCTTC. It codes for CASSLLNEQFF.

This clone was seen just once. The V and J genes are TRBV4-1 and TRBJ2-2, with 8 bases that match TRBD1. CDR3 size: 16 residues. Germline values: CDR1 MGHRA, CDR2 YSYEKL. Trimming took 3 bases from V and 4 from J; bases not matched to a gene: 7. The CDR3, as DNA: TGCGCCAGCAGCCAGGAGACAGGGGTTAGCACCGGGGAGCTGTTTTTT. It encodes CASSQETGVSTGELFF.

The gene calls are TRBV7-6 and TRBJ2-2; 7 bases match TRBD2. The CDR3 is 16 amino acids. J lost 6 bases, V lost 5 bases, and 12 bases had no gene match. CDR1 and CDR2 from the germline V gene are SGHVS and FNYEAQ. The CDR3 region has the DNA TGTGCCAGCAGCCCAGCCCCAGCGGGACCCCCCGGGGAGCTGTTTTTT. This codes for CASSPAPAGPPGELFF.

V gene TRBV7-9 combines with J gene TRBJ2-7; D possibly corresponds to TRBD2 (5 bases). Germline-derived CDR1 and CDR2 are SEHNR and FQNEAQ (reference sequence). The V and J ends lost 5 bases and 5 bases respectively, with 16 bases between them. This CDR3 has 14 residues. The CDR3 sequence: CASSRLGGLNEQYF. CDR3 coding DNA: TGTGCCAGCAGCCGATTGGGCGGGCTAAACGAGCAGTACTTC.

The genes are TRBV4-1 and TRBJ1-4; 7 bases line up with TRBD1. The CDR3 consists of 14 residues. Germline trimming cut 4 bases from V and 3 bases from J; bases unmatched to any gene: 2. Per germline, CDR1 MGHRA and CDR2 YSYEKL. DNA for the CDR3: TGCGCCAGCAGCCCGGGACAGCCTAATGAAAAACTGTTTTTT. The encoded protein is CASSPGQPNEKLFF.

The CDR3 bases are TGTGCCTGGACGACACGTCCGAACACCGGGGAGCTGTTTTTT. Its translation is CAWTTRPNTGELFF. The V call is TRBV30, the J call TRBJ2-2, with unresolved D. The germline gives CDR1 GTSNPN, CDR2 SVGIG (reference sequence). Trimming pared 4 bases from V and 0 bases from J, leaving 9 bases between. This CDR3 contains 14 residues. Together with reference TRBV30 and TRBJ2-2, the CDR3 gives the full variable domain: SQTIHQWPATLVQPVGSPLSLECTVEGTSNPNLYWYRQAAGRGLQLLFYSVGIGQISSEVPQNLSASRPQDRQFILSSKKLLLSDSGFYLCAWTTRPNTGELFFGEGSRLTVL.

The chain joins TRBV7-3 to TRBJ2-1, with 7 bases lining up with TRBD2. The CDR3 is made up of 15 amino acids. V lost 2 bases to trimming and J lost 4 bases; unmatched junction nucleotides: 5. In germline, CDR1 is SGHTA, CDR2 FQGTGA. The CDR3 spells CASSLLGGIYNEQFF. The DNA for the CDR3 is TGTGCCAGCAGCTTACTGGGAGGGATATACAATGAGCAGTTCTTC.

The chain combines TRBV11-3 with TRBJ2-5; a possible D gene is TRBD1 (5 bases). This CDR3 is 13 amino acids long. CDR1 is SGHNT, CDR2 YENEEA, per germline. V was clipped by 3 bases and J by 6 bases, with 11 bases between them. Written as DNA, the CDR3 is TGTGCCAGCAGCTTGCAGGGTGATAAGACCCAGTACTTC. Its protein product is CASSLQGDKTQYF.

This clone was recorded a few times. The V and J genes are TRBV10-3 and TRBJ2-2; D is possibly TRBD2 (5 bases). Trimming cost V 0 bases and J 5 bases, with 10 bases left between them. CDR1 and CDR2 from the germline V gene are ENHRY and SYGVKD. The CDR3 spans 15 residues. The CDR3: CAISESMGVTGELFF. The CDR3 bases are TGTGCCATCAGTGAGTCGATGGGAGTTACCGGGGAGCTGTTTTTT.

The chain recombines TRBV28 with TRBJ2-7; D not resolved. The CDR3 is 15 amino acids. CDR1 MDHEN and CDR2 SYDVKM come from the germline V gene. V was clipped by 6 bases and J by 1 base, with 16 bases between them. The CDR3 DNA reads TGTGCCAGCAGCAAACCCCTAAGGAGTTCCTACGAGCAGTACTTC. Its translation: CASSKPLRSSYEQYF.

For the CDR3, the DNA is TGTGCCAGCAGCTTAGATCTTCAGGGGGCAGGCAATGAGCAGTTCTTC. Amino acid sequence: CASSLDLQGAGNEQFF. The chain combines TRBV7-9 with TRBJ2-1, with TRBD1 matching over 8 bases. The ends lost 1 base at V and 6 bases at J; junction bases unmatched: 8. Germline-derived CDR1 and CDR2 are SEHNR and FQNEAQ (reference sequence). The CDR3 consists of 16 residues.

The CDR3 loop is CASSQAGLAVNNEQFF. The CDR3 DNA follows: TGCGCCAGCAGCCAAGCAGGCCTAGCGGTTAACAATGAGCAGTTCTTC. This chain links TRBV4-1 with TRBJ2-1; 7 positions match TRBD2. CDR3 size: 16 residues. V trimming: 1 base; J trimming: 5 bases; junction bases outside the gene matches: 8. Germline V gene data show CDR1 as MGHRA and CDR2 as YSYEKL.

The chain uses TRBV6-5 and TRBJ1-2, with D possibly being TRBD1 (5 bases). The V end lost 6 bases, the J end lost 8 bases, and 10 bases lay between the germline ends. In germline, CDR1 is MNHEY, CDR2 SVGAGI. The CDR3 consists of 11 residues. The CDR3: CASRGVGGYTF. The CDR3 nucleotides read TGTGCCAGCAGAGGGGTCGGGGGCTACACCTTC.

The chain recombines TRBV5-4 with TRBJ2-1; TRBD2 matches 8 bases. The CDR3 covers 15 residues. After removal of 2 bases from V and 5 bases from J, the junction contained 6 bases not matched to a gene. CDR1 is SGHNT, CDR2 YYREEE, per germline (reference sequence). The CDR3 sequence: CASSFQRGIDNEQFF. The CDR3, as DNA: TGTGCCAGCAGCTTCCAGCGGGGGATAGACAATGAGCAGTTCTTC. Supplemented by reference TRBV5-4 and TRBJ2-1, the full variable domain reads ETGVTQSPTHLIKTRGQQVTLRCSSQSGHNTVSWYQQALGQGPQFIFQYYREEENGRGNFPPRFSGLQFPNYSSELNVNALELDDSALYLCASSFQRGIDNEQFFGPGTRLTVL.

The chain combines TRBV2 with TRBJ1-1; D may be TRBD1 (6 bases). CDR1 is SNHLY, CDR2 FYNNEI, per germline. The V gene lost 6 bases and the J gene lost 2 bases, with 13 bases spanning the gap. CDR3 length equals 14 residues. The CDR3, as DNA: TGTGCCAGCAGCGGACAGAACTTTAACACTGAAGCTTTCTTT. This gives the protein CASSGQNFNTEAFF.

This chain links TRBV6-5 with TRBJ1-1; 11 bases are shared with TRBD1. The CDR3 consists of 15 residues. Looked up from germline, CDR1 is MNHEY and CDR2 is SVGAGI. Trimming cost V 6 bases and J 7 bases; bases outside gene matches: 10. The CDR3 sequence is CASSAPGQGVFEAFF. The CDR3 region has the DNA TGTGCCAGCAGCGCTCCGGGACAGGGGGTGTTTGAAGCTTTCTTT.

The chain joins TRBV9 to TRBJ2-7, with a weak D call TRBD1 (6 bases). The CDR3 runs to 13 residues. The V gene lost 4 bases and the J gene lost 5 bases, with 13 bases spanning the gap. Germline assignment: CDR1 SGDLS and CDR2 YYNGEE. CDR3 in DNA: TGTGCCAGCAGCACATCCCACAGGGACGAGCAGTACTTC. Protein: CASSTSHRDEQYF.

V and J are TRBV10-2 and TRBJ1-1; D might be TRBD1 (5 bases). V was trimmed by 0 bases and J by 4 bases, leaving 9 bases between them. In germline, CDR1 is WSHSY, CDR2 SAAADI. The CDR3 contains 14 residues. The chain's CDR3 is CASSESGQSTEAFF. The CDR3 coding sequence is TGCGCCAGCAGTGAGTCGGGGCAGAGCACTGAAGCTTTCTTT.

V usage is TRBV6-5 and J usage is TRBJ2-7; 7 nucleotides align to TRBD2. CDR1 and CDR2 from the germline V gene are MNHEY and SVGAGI. The length of the CDR3 is 15 residues. Unmatched junction bases numbered 7, after V lost 2 bases and J lost 3 bases. The CDR3 spells CASSYRPSGLYEQYF. CDR3 nucleotides: TGTGCCAGCAGTTACCGCCCTAGCGGCCTCTACGAGCAGTACTTC.

The V call is TRBV19, the J call TRBJ1-1; no definite D call. V shed 5 bases and J shed 4 bases, with 17 bases lying between them. Germline CDR1 is LNHDA and CDR2 is SQIVND (reference sequence). The CDR3 contains 15 residues. The CDR3, as DNA: TGTGCCAGTAGTCCGTTCTCGACGGAGGGCACTGAAGCTTTCTTT. Protein: CASSPFSTEGTEAFF.

This clone was detected only a few times. The chain joins TRBV19 to TRBJ1-5; D is undetermined. The CDR3 loop spans 12 amino acids. Germline assignment: CDR1 LNHDA and CDR2 SQIVND (reference sequence). V shed 5 bases and J shed 5 bases, with 7 bases lying between them. The CDR3 region is CASSPLDQPQHF. The CDR3 DNA follows: TGTGCCAGTAGTCCTCTCGATCAGCCCCAGCATTTT.

This chain connects TRBV7-3 to TRBJ1-1; the D is unclear. This CDR3 has 13 amino acids. Deletions cut 3 bases from V and 0 bases from J, with 5 bases between. CDR1 and CDR2 (germline): SGHTA, FQGTGA. DNA for the CDR3: TGTGCCAGCAGCTTTTCCTTGAACACTGAAGCTTTCTTT. Translating gives CASSFSLNTEAFF. The full variable domain, completed using reference TRBV7-3 and TRBJ1-1, is GAGVSQTPSNKVTEKGKYVELRCDPISGHTALYWYRQSLGQGPEFLIYFQGTGAADDSGLPNDRFFAVRPEGSVSTLKIQRTERGDSAVYLCASSFSLNTEAFFGQGTRLTVV.

The genes are TRBV7-7 and TRBJ2-7; weak D call: TRBD2 (6 bases). The CDR3 has 14 residues. The germline gives CDR1 SSHAT, CDR2 FNYEAQ (reference sequence). The chain's CDR3 is CASPGGHRRGEQYF. The CDR3 DNA reads as TGTGCTAGCCCCGGAGGGCACCGCCGGGGCGAGCAGTACTTC.

The chain carries TRBV7-2 and TRBJ2-3, with D perhaps matching TRBD1 (5 bases). This CDR3 spans 16 amino acids. The V gene lost 5 bases and the J gene lost 0 bases, with 15 bases spanning the gap. CDR1 is SGHTA, CDR2 FQGNSA, per germline. The CDR3 sequence is CASSPNPDTSTDTQYF. In DNA, the CDR3 is TGTGCCAGCAGCCCCAACCCGGACACTAGCACAGATACGCAGTATTTT.

The J gene is TRBJ2-5, the V gene TRBV28, with 12 positions matching TRBD2. Unmatched junction bases numbered 7, after V lost 6 bases and J lost 5 bases. Germline V lookup: CDR1 MDHEN, CDR2 SYDVKM. The CDR3 extends over 15 amino acids. The CDR3 DNA reads TGTGCCAGCAGGATGACTAGCGGGAGTTGGGAGACCCAGTACTTC. This encodes CASRMTSGSWETQYF.

This sequence joins TRBV27 and TRBJ2-1; 13 bases match TRBD2. V was pared by 3 bases and J by 7 bases, with 15 bases of the junction left unmatched. The germline V gene has CDR1 MNHEY and CDR2 SMNVEV (reference sequence). The CDR3 has 19 amino acids. The CDR3 sequence is CASSFLTSGRAGGVNEQFF. CDR3 sequence (DNA): TGTGCCAGCAGTTTCCTCACTAGCGGGAGGGCCGGTGGGGTGAATGAGCAGTTCTTC.

The CDR3 nucleotides are TGTGCCAGCAGCTCACTTCGCCCTGGTAGCAGTGAGCAGTTCTTC. Amino acids: CASSSLRPGSSEQFF. The gene calls are TRBV11-2 and TRBJ2-1; D unclear. Germline V lookup: CDR1 SGHAT, CDR2 FQNNGV. This CDR3 is 15 amino acids long. The V gene lost 4 bases and the J gene lost 9 bases, with 19 bases spanning the gap.